This T cell receptor (delta chain) was recovered during a study of fetal and pediatric gammadelta thymocytes (dated by TCRdb to between 2021 and 2022). Broadly, across the study: The bulk gammadelta thymocyte repertoires combined previously published and newly generated, unpublished data and were used to strengthen a single-cell study of gammadelta thymocyte development. In total, the bulk gammadelta thymocyte repertoire set covered about ten subjects, made up of 7 pediatric thymus donors and 3 fetal thymus donors. The bulk gammadelta thymocyte repertoires combined unpublished data with previously published data (refs 27,28). Bulk TCR repertoire data were included to raise the number of subjects and reinforce the CDR3 publicity analysis. General findings and caveats noted by the study authors: Compared with post-natal repertoires, fetal gammadelta thymocyte repertoires had previously been reported to be enriched for TRDV2, TRGV8 and TRGV9 usage, low N additions and public CDR3s.

For staining, thymocytes received Zombie NIR viability dye along with antibodies against CD3 (UCHT1), TCRgammadelta (11F2), TCRVgamma9 (IMMU360) and TCRVdelta2 (IMMU389). Bulk TRD and TRG CDR3 repertoires were produced separately from sorted Vgamma9Vdelta2 and nonVgamma9Vdelta2 gammadelta thymocytes taken from human fetal and pediatric thymuses. Pediatric thymus tissue was collected in Belgium from children having cardiac surgery. The ages of the pediatric thymus donors in the study ranged between about 1 and 11 years. As previously described, thymic cell suspensions were prepared from both fetal and post-natal thymuses. NonVgamma9Vdelta2 thymocytes were sorted as CD3+ gammadeltaTCR+ cells that did not have the Vgamma9+Vdelta2+ phenotype. Cells were sorted on a FACS Aria III cell sorter (BD Biosciences). The CDR3 starts with the cysteine, ends with the phenylalanine, and has 21 residues. Solely the CDR3 DNA is kept, with 63 bases framed from the first base. CDR1 and CDR2, per the germline V gene, are TSWWSYY and QGS.

TCRdb records Illumina MiSeq as the sequencer. Regarding the original processing steps: For publicity analysis, the Vgamma9Vdelta2 and nonVgamma9Vdelta2 bulk CDR3 files of each subject were merged into one combined repertoire per subject. CDR3 publicity was scored from 0 to 19 by checking each amino acid sequence across 9 single-cell datasets and about ten bulk repertoires, using base R and dplyr. TCRdb called clones afresh from the public reads with CATT; identical DNA rows were later merged. Clone size and V and J calls follow TCRdb, not the original study. The sample data list thousands of delta-chain clones, and about 22% of these were observed just once. The ten largest clones take up 3.5% to 4.5% of the sample. As to this clone: It lacks a known antigen. A much larger clone is a single base away; this may be a read error.

The chain uses TRDV1 and TRDJ1, with 10 junctional bases fitting TRDD3. This receptor was obtained from a child who underwent cardiac surgery and was recorded as healthy. Sequencing was performed on non-Vgamma9Vdelta2 gamma-delta T cells from the thymus. The cell subset or site label on this specimen signifies: CD3+gammadeltaTCR+ thymocytes not co-expressing Vgamma9 and Vdelta2. The CDR3 protein is CALGEHAVFLKMGDTGHKPIF. The DNA sequence is as follows: TGTGCTCTTGGGGAACATGCCGTCTTTCTTAAGATGGGGGATACAGGCCATAAACCCATCTTT.